Below, 22 T cell receptor beta chains from the same sample are listed, as sequenced in a study of blood T cell repertoires in COVID-19. Measured with immunoSEQ multiplex PCR; TCRdb has only the in-frame clones, and not every one. The sample shows about 320,000 clones, 90% of them seen only once. Material for sequencing was PBMCs or T cells enriched from blood (not recorded which). These receptors came from a man aged 60 to 69 who had recovered from COVID-19.

This clone was detected only a few times. The chain carries TRBV2 and TRBJ2-4, with 11 bases aligning to TRBD2. Germline V gene lookup returns CDR1 SNHLY and CDR2 FYNNEI. This CDR3 has 18 amino acids. The ends lost 5 bases at V and 2 bases at J; junction bases unmatched: 11. CDR3 DNA sequence: TGTGCCAGCAGTTCCCCCAAGTCTAGCGGGGGGCCCAAAAACATTCAGTACTTC. This encodes CASSSPKSSGGPKNIQYF. The entire variable domain, with the rest obtained from reference TRBV2 and TRBJ2-4, is as follows: EPEVTQTPSHQVTQMGQEVILRCVPISNHLYFYWYRQILGQKVEFLVSFYNNEISEKSEIFDDQFSVERPDGSNFTLKIRSTKLEDSAMYFCASSSPKSSGGPKNIQYFGAGTRLSVL.

The rearrangement uses TRBV7-9 and TRBJ2-1, with TRBD1 as a possible D gene (5 bases). The CDR3 totals 18 residues. Per germline, CDR1 SEHNR and CDR2 FQNEAQ (reference sequence). The V and J ends lost 6 bases and 4 bases respectively, with 25 bases between them. The CDR3 here is CASRRFQDTPEKYNEQFF. The CDR3 nucleotides read TGTGCCAGCAGACGCTTTCAGGACACCCCAGAAAAATACAATGAGCAGTTCTTC.

The gene calls are TRBV25-1 and TRBJ2-3; no clear D. Looked up from germline, CDR1 is MGHDK and CDR2 is SYGVNS. The CDR3 contains 15 residues. V lost 6 bases, J lost 0 bases, and 13 bases lay in between. This chain's CDR3 is CASRKTEISTDTQYF. The CDR3 DNA reads TGTGCCAGCAGAAAAACAGAAATCAGCACAGATACGCAGTATTTT.

The chain uses TRBV10-2 and TRBJ1-6; the D is unclear. The CDR3 is 15 amino acids. Germline CDR1 and CDR2: WSHSY and SAAADI. Trimming removed 3 bases at V and 2 bases at J, with 8 bases between. The CDR3 sequence: CASSEQPTYNSPLHF. The CDR3 DNA is TGCGCCAGCAGTGAACAGCCAACCTATAATTCACCCCTCCACTTT.

This clone has just one count. This chain links TRBV7-2 with TRBJ1-2; perhaps TRBD1 as D (5 bases). CDR1 and CDR2 (germline): SGHTA, FQGNSA. The CDR3 runs 17 residues. The V gene lost 3 bases and the J gene lost 1 base, with 18 bases spanning the gap. The CDR3, as DNA: TGTGCCAGCAGCTTGGGAGGGGAGGGGAGAAGTAACTATGGCTACACCTTC. Its protein is CASSLGGEGRSNYGYTF.

The chain employs TRBV2 and TRBJ1-2; a weak D match, TRBD1 (6 bases). The V end lost 6 bases, the J end lost 2 bases, and 16 bases lay between the germline ends. Germline V gene lookup returns CDR1 SNHLY and CDR2 FYNNEI. The CDR3 contains 15 residues. In nucleotides, the CDR3 is TGTGCCAGCAGCTTTTTAGGGGGGGCGAACTATGGCTACACCTTC. This codes for CASSFLGGANYGYTF. Together with reference TRBV2 and TRBJ1-2, the CDR3 gives the full variable domain: EPEVTQTPSHQVTQMGQEVILRCVPISNHLYFYWYRQILGQKVEFLVSFYNNEISEKSEIFDDQFSVERPDGSNFTLKIRSTKLEDSAMYFCASSFLGGANYGYTFGSGTRLTVV.

The chain carries TRBV9 and TRBJ2-1, with unresolved D. The germline V gene has CDR1 SGDLS and CDR2 YYNGEE. The CDR3 sequence is 13 residues long. V was cut by 3 bases and J by 6 bases, with 10 bases left in between. CDR3 sequence (DNA): TGTGCCAGCAGCGCCTCGAGCCCCAATGAGCAGTTCTTC. Translation gives CASSASSPNEQFF. The full variable domain, completed using reference TRBV9 and TRBJ2-1, is DSGVTQTPKHLITATGQRVTLRCSPRSGDLSVYWYQQSLDQGLQFLIQYYNGEERAKGNILERFSAQQFPDLHSELNLSSLELGDSALYFCASSASSPNEQFFGPGTRLTVL.

The chain links TRBV21-1 to TRBJ2-5; the table gives TRBD2 as D, unverified against the DNA. TRBV21-1 is designated a pseudogene. The CDR3 is 16 amino acids. CDR3 bases: TGTGCCAGCACCTTTAGCGGCATACTACCTAAAGAGACCCAGTACTTC. Translated, it gives CASTFSGILPKETQYF.

The chain couples TRBV14 to TRBJ1-1, with 7 positions matching TRBD1. The CDR3 is made up of 17 amino acids. Germline trimming cut 0 bases from V and 5 bases from J; bases unmatched to any gene: 12. CDR1 and CDR2 (germline): SGHDN, FVKESK. As DNA, the CDR3 is TGTGCCAGCAGCCAAGATGTGACAGGGAGAAGGTATACTGAAGCTTTCTTT. This encodes CASSQDVTGRRYTEAFF.

This chain links TRBV9 with TRBJ2-7; maybe TRBD1 (5 bases). The CDR3 spans 15 residues. V shed 1 base and J shed 1 base, with 12 bases lying between them. Germline-derived CDR1 and CDR2 are SGDLS and YYNGEE. Here the CDR3 reads CASSVTPDRSYEQYF. The CDR3 DNA reads TGTGCCAGCAGCGTAACTCCCGACAGATCCTACGAGCAGTACTTC.

The rearrangement joins TRBV6-2 or TRBV6-3 to TRBJ2-1; TRBD2 matches at 7 bases. V trimming: 4 bases; J trimming: 4 bases; junction bases outside the gene matches: 7. CDR1 is MNHEY and CDR2 is SVGEGT in the germline V gene. The CDR3 totals 15 residues. CDR3 DNA sequence: TGTGCCAGCAGTTCAGTGGCGGGAGTGTACAATGAGCAGTTCTTC. This sequence encodes CASSSVAGVYNEQFF.

V and J are TRBV3-1 (or the pseudogene TRBV3-2) and TRBJ2-1, with D uncertain. V lost 4 bases, J lost 0 bases, and 13 bases lay in between. Germline values: CDR1 LGHDT, CDR2 YNNKEL (reference sequence). The CDR3 is 16 residues long. CDR3 protein: CASSPPVRFSYNEQFF. In nucleotides, the CDR3 is TGTGCCAGCAGCCCCCCTGTGCGCTTCTCCTACAATGAGCAGTTCTTC.

The CDR3 DNA reads TGTGCCAGCAGCCAAGAGGCACTAGCGGAGAGCACAGATACGCAGTATTTT. This translates into CASSQEALAESTDTQYF. J is TRBJ2-3 and V is TRBV4-2; 8 bases fit TRBD2. The CDR3 has 17 amino acids. CDR1 is LGHNA and CDR2 is YNFKEQ in the germline V gene. Trimming took 0 bases from V and 0 from J; bases not matched to a gene: 5.

V gene TRBV10-3 combines with J gene TRBJ2-7; 11 positions agree with TRBD2. The length of the CDR3 is 16 residues. The germline gives CDR1 ENHRY, CDR2 SYGVKD. J gave up 0 bases and V 4 bases, and 5 bases lay outside the gene matches. In DNA form, the CDR3 reads TGTGCCATCAGTGCTCCCGGGACTAGCGGCTCCTACGAGCAGTACTTC. Protein: CAISAPGTSGSYEQYF.

The chain joins TRBV7-2 to TRBJ2-7; perhaps TRBD1 as D (6 bases). V lost 3 bases, J lost 2 bases, and 14 bases lay in between. CDR3 length: 15 amino acids. The germline V gene has CDR1 SGHTA and CDR2 FQGNSA. DNA of the CDR3: TGTGCCAGCAGCTTTGGTTACAGGGAAGCCTACGAGCAGTACTTC. This translates into CASSFGYREAYEQYF.

The chain carries TRBV7-2 and TRBJ2-5; 11 bases fit TRBD2. Germline-derived CDR1 and CDR2 are SGHTA and FQGNSA. Trimming took 4 bases from V and 5 from J; bases not matched to a gene: 0. There are 13 residues in the CDR3. The CDR3 DNA sequence: TGTGCCAGCAGCTGGACTAGCGGGGAGACCCAGTACTTC. Protein: CASSWTSGETQYF.

This chain connects TRBV9 to TRBJ1-6; 9 positions agree with TRBD1. The J segment lost 7 bases and the V segment lost 3 bases, leaving 2 bases of the junction unmatched. Germline V CDR1 and CDR2: SGDLS, YYNGEE. The CDR3 is 14 amino acids. The CDR3 region has the DNA TGTGCCAGCAGCGACGGACAGGGGAATTCACCCCTCCACTTT. Its protein is CASSDGQGNSPLHF.

The V and J genes are TRBV7-2 and TRBJ1-6, with TRBD1 matching 9 bases. The CDR3 is 15 amino acids. The germline CDR1 and CDR2 sequences are SGHTA and FQGNSA. Trimming cost V 5 bases and J 9 bases; bases outside gene matches: 8. CDR3 loop: CASSPTGGRASPLHF. The DNA for the CDR3 is TGTGCCAGCAGCCCAACAGGGGGCAGGGCTTCACCCCTCCACTTT.

The chain uses TRBV9 and TRBJ1-6; 11 nucleotides match TRBD1. CDR3 length: 16 amino acids. Germline CDR1 is SGDLS and CDR2 is YYNGEE. J was trimmed by 4 bases and V by 3 bases; bases with no gene match: 3. CDR3 amino acids: CASSGGQGGYNSPLHF. CDR3 DNA sequence: TGTGCCAGCAGCGGGGGACAGGGGGGGTATAATTCACCCCTCCACTTT.

The V gene is TRBV7-9, the J gene TRBJ1-5, with D hard to call. CDR1 and CDR2 (germline): SEHNR, FQNEAQ (reference sequence). V was trimmed by 3 bases and J by 7 bases, leaving 10 bases between them. There are 13 residues in the CDR3. This CDR3 reads CASSLGLGQPQHF. The CDR3 DNA sequence: TGTGCCAGCAGCTTGGGCCTTGGCCAGCCCCAGCATTTT.

This chain uses TRBV24-1 with TRBJ1-5; D is possibly TRBD1 (5 bases). There are 17 residues in the CDR3. Germline CDR1 is KGHDR and CDR2 is SFDVKD. V dropped 3 bases and J dropped 2 bases, with 16 bases sitting between them. For the CDR3, the DNA is TGTGCCACCAGTGATCCCCGCGGGGCGGGTGGCAATCAGCCCCAGCATTTT. Translation: CATSDPRGAGGNQPQHF.

The chain carries TRBV7-9 and TRBJ2-5; weak D call: TRBD1 (5 bases). Germline values: CDR1 SEHNR, CDR2 FQNEAQ (reference sequence). Deletions cut 1 base from V and 2 bases from J, with 14 bases between. The CDR3 is made up of 16 amino acids. The CDR3 sequence is CASSLGSGREQETQYF. CDR3 bases: TGTGCCAGCAGCTTAGGCAGTGGCAGGGAACAAGAGACCCAGTACTTC.